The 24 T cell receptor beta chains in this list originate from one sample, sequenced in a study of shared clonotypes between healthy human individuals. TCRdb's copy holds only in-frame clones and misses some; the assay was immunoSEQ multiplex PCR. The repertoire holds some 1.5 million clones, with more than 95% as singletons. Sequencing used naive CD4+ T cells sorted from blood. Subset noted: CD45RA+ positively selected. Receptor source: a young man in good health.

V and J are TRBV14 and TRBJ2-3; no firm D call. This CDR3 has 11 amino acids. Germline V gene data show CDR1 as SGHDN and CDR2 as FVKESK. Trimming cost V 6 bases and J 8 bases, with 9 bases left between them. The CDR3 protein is CASRRGATQYF. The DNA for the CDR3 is TGTGCCAGCAGGCGAGGAGCTACGCAGTATTTT.

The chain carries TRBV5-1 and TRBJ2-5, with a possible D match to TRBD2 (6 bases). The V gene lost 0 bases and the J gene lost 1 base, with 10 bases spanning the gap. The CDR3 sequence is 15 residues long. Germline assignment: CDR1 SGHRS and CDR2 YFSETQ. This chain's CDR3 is CASSLGGTPQETQYF. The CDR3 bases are TGCGCCAGCAGCTTGGGCGGGACCCCCCAAGAGACCCAGTACTTC.

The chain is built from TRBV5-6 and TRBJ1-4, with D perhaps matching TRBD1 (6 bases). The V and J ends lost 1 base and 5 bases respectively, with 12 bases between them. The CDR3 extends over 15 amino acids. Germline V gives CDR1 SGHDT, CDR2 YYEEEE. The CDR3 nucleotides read TGTGCCAGCAGCTTGTGGGAGACAGGAAATGAAAAACTGTTTTTT. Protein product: CASSLWETGNEKLFF.

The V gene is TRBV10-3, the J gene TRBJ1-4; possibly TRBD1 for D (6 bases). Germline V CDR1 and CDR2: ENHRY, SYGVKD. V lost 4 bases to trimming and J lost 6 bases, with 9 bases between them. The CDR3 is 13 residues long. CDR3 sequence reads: CAISGRGYEKLFF. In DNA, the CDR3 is TGTGCCATCAGTGGCAGGGGTTATGAAAAACTGTTTTTT.

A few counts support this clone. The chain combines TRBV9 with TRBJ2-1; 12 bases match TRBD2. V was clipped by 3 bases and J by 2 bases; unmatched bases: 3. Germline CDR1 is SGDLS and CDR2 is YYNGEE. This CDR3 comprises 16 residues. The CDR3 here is CASSASGRVTYNEQFF. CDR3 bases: TGTGCCAGCAGCGCTAGCGGGAGGGTAACCTACAATGAGCAGTTCTTC.

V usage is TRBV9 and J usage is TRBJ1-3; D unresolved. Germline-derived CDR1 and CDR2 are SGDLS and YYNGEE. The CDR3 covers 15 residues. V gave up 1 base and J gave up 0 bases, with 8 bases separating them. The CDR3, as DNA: TGTGCCAGCAGCGTAAGAGGGAACTCTGGAAACACCATATATTTT. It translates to CASSVRGNSGNTIYF.

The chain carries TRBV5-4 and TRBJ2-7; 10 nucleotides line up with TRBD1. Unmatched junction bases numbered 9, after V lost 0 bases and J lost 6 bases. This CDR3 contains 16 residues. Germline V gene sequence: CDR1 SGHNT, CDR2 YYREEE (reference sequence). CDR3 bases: TGTGCCAGCAGCTTGGAGAGCCGGGACAGGGGAAGCGAGCAGTACTTC. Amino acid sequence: CASSLESRDRGSEQYF.

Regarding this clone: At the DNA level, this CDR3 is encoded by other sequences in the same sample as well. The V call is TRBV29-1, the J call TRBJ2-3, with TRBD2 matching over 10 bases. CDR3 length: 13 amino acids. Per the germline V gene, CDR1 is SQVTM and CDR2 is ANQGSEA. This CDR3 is CSVVAGGTDTQYF. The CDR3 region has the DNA TGCAGTGTCGTAGCGGGAGGAACAGATACGCAGTATTTT.

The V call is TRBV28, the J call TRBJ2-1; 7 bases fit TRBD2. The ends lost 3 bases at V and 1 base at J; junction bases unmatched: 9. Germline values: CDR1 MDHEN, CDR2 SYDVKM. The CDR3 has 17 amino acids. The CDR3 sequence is CASSFPAGRRSYNEQFF. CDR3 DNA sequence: TGTGCCAGCAGTTTCCCGGCCGGGAGGAGGTCCTACAATGAGCAGTTCTTC.

CDR3 sequence reads: CASRMGNGKKLFF. Written as DNA, the CDR3 is TGTGCCAGTAGGATGGGGAACGGGAAAAAACTGTTTTTT. The V and J genes are TRBV6-5 and TRBJ1-4, with D hard to call. The V and J ends lost 9 bases and 9 bases respectively, with 17 bases between them. Germline values: CDR1 MNHEY, CDR2 SVGAGI. The CDR3 has 13 amino acids.

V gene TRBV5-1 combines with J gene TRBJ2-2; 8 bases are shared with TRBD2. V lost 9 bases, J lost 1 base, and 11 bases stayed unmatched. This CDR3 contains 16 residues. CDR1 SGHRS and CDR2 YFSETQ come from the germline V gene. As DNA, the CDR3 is TGCGCCACCAAGGACGCGGGAGGACTGAACACCGGGGAGCTGTTTTTT. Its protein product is CATKDAGGLNTGELFF.

The CDR3 loop reads CASSPPSNNEQFF. CDR3 coding DNA: TGTGCCAGCTCACCACCGAGCAACAATGAGCAGTTCTTC. The rearrangement links TRBV18 to TRBJ2-1; D is unclear. CDR3 length: 13 residues. Deletions cut 0 bases from V and 5 bases from J, with 5 bases between. Germline loops: CDR1 KGHSH, CDR2 LQKENI.

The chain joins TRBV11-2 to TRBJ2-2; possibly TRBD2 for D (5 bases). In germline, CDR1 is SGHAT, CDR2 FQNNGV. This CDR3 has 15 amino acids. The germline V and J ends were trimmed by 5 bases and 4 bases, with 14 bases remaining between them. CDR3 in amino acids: CASSPRVSGTGELFF. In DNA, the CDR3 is TGTGCCAGCAGCCCGAGGGTGTCCGGCACCGGGGAGCTGTTTTTT.

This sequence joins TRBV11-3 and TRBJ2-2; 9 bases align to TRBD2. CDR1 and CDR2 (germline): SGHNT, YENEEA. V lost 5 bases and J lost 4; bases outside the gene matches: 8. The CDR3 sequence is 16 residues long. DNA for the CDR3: TGTGCCAGCAGCGATAATAGCGGGAGCCTCACCGGGGAGCTGTTTTTT. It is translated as CASSDNSGSLTGELFF.

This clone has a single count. The CDR3 protein is CASRSGRNEQFF. The CDR3 DNA follows: TGTGCCAGCAGATCTGGGCGGAATGAGCAGTTCTTC. The V gene is TRBV28, the J gene TRBJ2-1, with D unresolved. The germline V and J ends were trimmed by 6 bases and 7 bases, with 10 bases remaining between them. This CDR3 is 12 amino acids long. The germline CDR1 and CDR2 sequences are MDHEN and SYDVKM.

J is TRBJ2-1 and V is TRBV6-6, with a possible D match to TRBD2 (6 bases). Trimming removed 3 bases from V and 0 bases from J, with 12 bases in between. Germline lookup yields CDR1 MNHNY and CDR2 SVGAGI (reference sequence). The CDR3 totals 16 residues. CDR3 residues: CASSYVSGPSYNEQFF. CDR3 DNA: TGTGCCAGCAGTTATGTTAGCGGTCCCTCCTACAATGAGCAGTTCTTC.

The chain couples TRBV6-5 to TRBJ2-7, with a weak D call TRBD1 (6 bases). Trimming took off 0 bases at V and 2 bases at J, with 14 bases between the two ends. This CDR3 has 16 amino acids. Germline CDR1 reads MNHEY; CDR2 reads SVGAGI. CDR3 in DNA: TGTGCCAGCAGTTACTCGGTCCCAGGGGCCACCTACGAGCAGTACTTC. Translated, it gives CASSYSVPGATYEQYF.

The CDR3 DNA reads TGTGCCAGCAGTGTGCTGGCAGTCTCCTACAATGAGCAGTTCTTC. This sequence encodes CASSVLAVSYNEQFF. The J gene is TRBJ2-1, the V gene TRBV27; D is undetermined. Trimming stripped 5 bases from V and 0 bases from J, with 11 bases between. CDR3 length equals 15 residues. Germline CDR1 and CDR2: MNHEY and SMNVEV (reference sequence).

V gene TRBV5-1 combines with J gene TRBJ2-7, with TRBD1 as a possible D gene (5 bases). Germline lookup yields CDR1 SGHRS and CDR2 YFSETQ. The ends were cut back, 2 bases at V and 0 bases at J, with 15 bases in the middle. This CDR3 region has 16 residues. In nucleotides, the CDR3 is TGCGCCAGCAGCTTCACAGGTTCCCCAAGCTCCTACGAGCAGTACTTC. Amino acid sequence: CASSFTGSPSSYEQYF.

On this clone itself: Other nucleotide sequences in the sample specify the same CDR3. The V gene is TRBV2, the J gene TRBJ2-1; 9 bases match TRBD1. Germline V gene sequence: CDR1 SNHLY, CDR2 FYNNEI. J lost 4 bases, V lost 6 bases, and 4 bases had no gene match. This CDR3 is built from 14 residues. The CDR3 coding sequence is TGTGCCAGCAGGGCGACAGGGGGTTACAATGAGCAGTTCTTC. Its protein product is CASRATGGYNEQFF.

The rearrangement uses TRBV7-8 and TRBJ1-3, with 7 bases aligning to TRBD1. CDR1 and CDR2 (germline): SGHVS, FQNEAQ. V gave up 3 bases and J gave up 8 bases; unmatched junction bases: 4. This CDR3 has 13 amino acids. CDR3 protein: CASSFDREDTIYF. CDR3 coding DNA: TGTGCCAGCAGCTTTGACAGGGAGGACACCATATATTTT.

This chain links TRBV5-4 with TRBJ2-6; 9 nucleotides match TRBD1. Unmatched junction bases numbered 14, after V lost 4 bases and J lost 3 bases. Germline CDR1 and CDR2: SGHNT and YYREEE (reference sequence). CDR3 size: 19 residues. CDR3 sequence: CASSRDPGQGLGGANVLTF. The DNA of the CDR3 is TGTGCCAGCAGCCGCGACCCGGGACAGGGACTCGGTGGGGCCAACGTCCTGACTTTC.

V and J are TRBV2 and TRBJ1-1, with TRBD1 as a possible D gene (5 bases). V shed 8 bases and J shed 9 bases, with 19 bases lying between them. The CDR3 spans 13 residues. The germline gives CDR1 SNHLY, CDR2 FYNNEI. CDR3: CASLRGGAPQAFF. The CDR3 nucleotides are TGTGCCAGCCTCCGGGGTGGGGCCCCTCAAGCTTTCTTT.

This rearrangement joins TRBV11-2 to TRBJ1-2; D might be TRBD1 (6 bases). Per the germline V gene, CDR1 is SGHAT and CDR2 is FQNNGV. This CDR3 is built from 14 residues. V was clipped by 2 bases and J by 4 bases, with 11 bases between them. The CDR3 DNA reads TGTGCCAGCAGCTTAATTGGGGGCGTCTATGGCTACACCTTC. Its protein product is CASSLIGGVYGYTF.